Each of the 26 T cell receptor beta chains below was sequenced from the same sample in a study of blood T cell repertoires in COVID-19. Here immunoSEQ multiplex PCR was the method, and the copy in TCRdb shows in-frame clones only, minus some. Among 150,000 to 200,000 clones listed, about 85% were seen once. What was sequenced was peripheral blood. All receptors derive from a woman in her 70s with COVID-19, enrolled during active disease.

This clone showed up just once. The chain employs TRBV5-1 and TRBJ1-2; D gene uncertain. V lost 1 base and J lost 1, with 8 bases in between. Germline CDR1 SGHRS, CDR2 YFSETQ. The length of the CDR3 is 14 residues. The CDR3, as DNA: TGCGCCAGCAGCTTGAGTACAGTTAACTATGGCTACACCTTC. As protein: CASSLSTVNYGYTF.

This clone was seen more than once but under ten times. The V and J genes are TRBV5-5 and TRBJ1-6; 7 bases map to TRBD1. The V and J ends lost 4 bases and 5 bases, in that order; junction bases with no gene match: 9. The CDR3 contains 16 residues. Germline CDR1 SGHKS, CDR2 YYEKEE (reference sequence). This CDR3 reads CASSLTGTVNNSPLHF. In DNA, the CDR3 is TGTGCCAGCAGCCTGACGGGGACAGTAAATAATTCACCCCTCCACTTT.

V is TRBV18 and J is TRBJ2-2; D unresolved. Germline CDR1 reads KGHSH; CDR2 reads LQKENI. The CDR3 contains 14 residues. Trimming took off 6 bases at V and 10 bases at J, with 18 bases between the two ends. The CDR3 protein is CASSPSAEREELFF. DNA of the CDR3: TGTGCCAGCTCTCCTTCGGCGGAACGTGAGGAGCTGTTTTTT.

V is TRBV28 and J is TRBJ2-2; perhaps TRBD2 as D (6 bases). CDR1 and CDR2 (germline): MDHEN, SYDVKM. Trimming left V 3 bases short and J 0 bases short, with 8 bases between. The length of the CDR3 is 15 residues. CDR3 loop: CASSLGGTNTGELFF. The CDR3 bases are TGTGCCAGCAGTTTGGGCGGGACGAACACCGGGGAGCTGTTTTTT.

With regard to this clone: At one of its ends the junction is not consistent with the germline gene, which may arise from a read error. CDR3 sequence reads: CASSLGGVRYESFF. The CDR3 DNA reads as TGTGCCAGCAGCTTAGGGGGGGTGAGGTATGAATCTTTCTTT. V gene TRBV11-2 combines with J gene TRBJ1-1; the D gene is possibly TRBD1 (5 bases). The CDR3 contains 14 residues. Germline lookup yields CDR1 SGHAT and CDR2 FQNNGV.

The V and J genes are TRBV5-6 and TRBJ2-5; possibly TRBD1 for D (5 bases). The CDR3 is 15 amino acids. The germline gives CDR1 SGHDT, CDR2 YYEEEE. Deletions cut 0 bases from V and 2 bases from J, with 11 bases between. For the CDR3, the DNA is TGTGCCAGCAGCTTGGTAAGGGGCCCACAAGAGACCCAGTACTTC. This codes for CASSLVRGPQETQYF.

The rearrangement joins TRBV6-1 to TRBJ2-1; the D gene is possibly TRBD2 (7 bases). Germline CDR1 reads MNHNS; CDR2 reads SASEGT. The CDR3 length is 17 residues. Between the trimmed V and J ends, which lost 2 bases and 4 bases, there was a span of 18 bases. The CDR3 sequence is CASSEFGEGTKYNEQFF. CDR3 coding DNA: TGTGCCAGCAGTGAATTCGGGGAGGGGACAAAATACAATGAGCAGTTCTTC.

V and J are TRBV12-3 or TRBV12-4 and TRBJ1-1; 7 nucleotides line up with TRBD1. The CDR3 is made up of 13 amino acids. The ends lost 5 bases at V and 7 bases at J; junction bases unmatched: 7. In nucleotides, the CDR3 is TGTGCCAGCAGTCTAGGACAGGTTTTTGAAGCTTTCTTT. This translates into CASSLGQVFEAFF.

The chain employs TRBV2 and TRBJ2-3; no clear D gene. V shed 4 bases and J shed 0 bases, with 8 bases lying between them. The CDR3 sequence is 14 residues long. Germline CDR1 SNHLY, CDR2 FYNNEI. In DNA, the CDR3 is TGTGCCAGCAGTGGTCCCCCAAGCACAGATACGCAGTATTTT. It codes for CASSGPPSTDTQYF.

V gene TRBV7-3 combines with J gene TRBJ2-1; TRBD2 aligns across 7 bases. J gave up 7 bases and V 3 bases, and 3 bases lay outside the gene matches. The CDR3 is 13 amino acids. Per the germline V gene, CDR1 is SGHTA and CDR2 is FQGTGA. CDR3 nucleotides: TGTGCCAGCAGCTTGGCTAGCGGAAATGAGCAGTTCTTC. Protein product: CASSLASGNEQFF.

V and J are TRBV6-5 and TRBJ1-5; 7 bases line up with TRBD1. The CDR3 runs 15 residues. V dropped 5 bases and J dropped 4; count of bases not matched to a gene: 8. The germline V gene has CDR1 MNHEY and CDR2 SVGAGI. Here the CDR3 reads CASSRRQGGNQPQHF. The CDR3 DNA sequence: TGTGCCAGCAGTCGGCGACAGGGTGGGAATCAGCCCCAGCATTTT.

The CDR3 loop is CAWIGGYTEAFF. For the CDR3, the DNA is TGTGCCTGGATAGGGGGATACACTGAAGCTTTCTTT. This chain uses TRBV30 with TRBJ1-1; a possible D gene is TRBD1 (6 bases). CDR1 and CDR2 from the germline V gene are GTSNPN and SVGIG (reference sequence). The ends were cut back, 4 bases at V and 3 bases at J, with 9 bases in the middle. The CDR3 is 12 amino acids.

The rearrangement links TRBV2 to TRBJ1-6; D is possibly TRBD1 (5 bases). CDR1 and CDR2 (germline): SNHLY, FYNNEI. This CDR3 has 14 residues. V gave up 4 bases and J gave up 7 bases, with 11 bases separating them. This chain's CDR3 is CASSGQGGNSPLHF. Here the CDR3 DNA reads TGTGCCAGCAGTGGGCAGGGTGGAAATTCACCCCTCCACTTT. The full variable domain, its missing parts supplied by reference TRBV2 and TRBJ1-6, is EPEVTQTPSHQVTQMGQEVILRCVPISNHLYFYWYRQILGQKVEFLVSFYNNEISEKSEIFDDQFSVERPDGSNFTLKIRSTKLEDSAMYFCASSGQGGNSPLHFGNGTRLTVT.

V usage is TRBV5-8 and J usage is TRBJ1-1; a weak D match, TRBD1 (6 bases). V was pared by 4 bases and J by 6 bases, with 28 bases between. Germline assignment: CDR1 SGHTS and CDR2 YDEGEE. The CDR3 sequence is 18 residues long. The CDR3 DNA sequence: TGTGCCAGCAGCCCAGGCCCCGCAGACAGGCCGAAGGGGGCTGAAGCTTTCTTT. It translates to CASSPGPADRPKGAEAFF.

The genes are TRBV6-5 and TRBJ2-1; 10 nucleotides match TRBD2. V shed 9 bases, J shed 5 bases, and the junction held 10 bases outside the gene matches. Germline CDR1 and CDR2: MNHEY and SVGAGI. The length of the CDR3 is 15 residues. In nucleotides, the CDR3 is TGTGCCAGTCACAATCTAGCGGGGGTGAACAATGAGCAGTTCTTC. Amino acids: CASHNLAGVNNEQFF.

The rearrangement links TRBV19 to TRBJ1-1, with TRBD1 identical over 8 bases. From germline, CDR1 is LNHDA and CDR2 SQIVND (reference sequence). This CDR3 is built from 16 residues. V was pared by 5 bases and J by 6 bases, with 14 bases of the junction left unmatched. Here the CDR3 reads CASSVLTTGDVSEAFF. The CDR3 bases are TGTGCCAGTAGTGTGCTCACGACAGGGGATGTCTCTGAAGCTTTCTTT.

The gene calls are TRBV11-1 and TRBJ1-2; TRBD1 might be the D (6 bases). Germline loops: CDR1 SGHAT, CDR2 FQDESV (reference sequence). The V end lost 3 bases, the J end lost 3 bases, and 8 bases lay between the germline ends. The CDR3 extends over 13 amino acids. CDR3 loop: CASSFRTDYGYTF. In nucleotides, the CDR3 is TGTGCCAGCAGCTTCCGGACAGACTATGGCTACACCTTC.

The sample holds a few counts of this clone. J is TRBJ2-1 and V is TRBV6-1; D is uncertain. CDR1 and CDR2 (germline): MNHNS, SASEGT. The V gene lost 3 bases and the J gene lost 4 bases, with 13 bases spanning the gap. CDR3 length: 15 residues. This CDR3 reads CASSERSPLYNEQFF. CDR3 bases: TGTGCCAGCAGTGAGCGGAGCCCTCTATACAATGAGCAGTTCTTC.

The V call is TRBV28, the J call TRBJ1-5; TRBD1 agrees at 9 bases. V trimming: 4 bases; J trimming: 7 bases; junction bases outside the gene matches: 5. CDR3 length equals 14 residues. Germline lookup yields CDR1 MDHEN and CDR2 SYDVKM. The CDR3 is CASSWTGVRQPQHF. The DNA of the CDR3 is TGTGCCAGCAGTTGGACAGGGGTACGACAGCCCCAGCATTTT.

The V and J genes are TRBV27 and TRBJ2-2; 7 bases are a match to TRBD1. V shed 4 bases and J 2 bases; nucleotides not matched to a gene: 10. This CDR3 has 17 residues. Germline CDR1 is MNHEY and CDR2 is SMNVEV (reference sequence). The CDR3 reads CASSSPGYRGNTGELFF. The CDR3 nucleotides read TGTGCCAGCAGTTCCCCGGGGTACAGGGGAAACACCGGGGAGCTGTTTTTT.

V usage is TRBV24-1 and J usage is TRBJ1-3; 8 bases are shared with TRBD1. V shed 7 bases, J shed 0 bases, and the junction held 10 bases outside the gene matches. From germline, CDR1 is KGHDR and CDR2 SFDVKD. The CDR3 spans 17 residues. CDR3 sequence: CATRGIWTGSSGNTIYF. The DNA of the CDR3 is TGTGCCACCAGGGGAATTTGGACAGGGAGCTCTGGAAACACCATATATTTT.

The genes are TRBV28 and TRBJ1-2; 7 bases are a match to TRBD1. V trimming: 8 bases; J trimming: 7 bases; junction bases outside the gene matches: 10. This CDR3 is built from 13 residues. Per the germline V gene, CDR1 is MDHEN and CDR2 is SYDVKM. The CDR3 DNA reads as TGTGCCAGCGGCGGCGAGGGGGCGCGTGGCTACACCTTC. Its translation: CASGGEGARGYTF.

The CDR3 coding sequence is TGTGCCAGCAGTATGACAGGGGGCGTCTCACCCCTCCACTTT. Translated, it gives CASSMTGGVSPLHF. The rearrangement links TRBV6-5 to TRBJ1-6; 10 bases are shared with TRBD1. Germline lookup yields CDR1 MNHEY and CDR2 SVGAGI. The CDR3 has 14 residues. With 5 bases clipped from V and 10 bases from J, the junction kept 5 bases outside the gene matches.

V is TRBV6-5 and J is TRBJ1-1, with 7 bases fitting TRBD1. CDR3 length: 15 residues. The ends lost 6 bases at V and 3 bases at J; junction bases unmatched: 10. Germline V gives CDR1 MNHEY, CDR2 SVGAGI. CDR3 amino acids: CASRQGSFWDTEAFF. The CDR3 nucleotides read TGTGCCAGCAGACAGGGGAGTTTTTGGGACACTGAAGCTTTCTTT.

In DNA form, the CDR3 reads TGCGCCAGCAGCTTGGACAGGTTTCAGCCCCAGCATTTT. Protein: CASSLDRFQPQHF. The J gene is TRBJ1-5, the V gene TRBV5-1; possible D gene TRBD1, 5 bases. Trimming removed 0 bases at V and 6 bases at J, with 7 bases between. This CDR3 is 13 amino acids long. Germline CDR1 reads SGHRS; CDR2 reads YFSETQ.

The chain links TRBV7-7 to TRBJ2-5, with D maybe TRBD1 (5 bases). Trimming pared 1 base from V and 1 base from J, leaving 7 bases between. CDR1 SSHAT and CDR2 FNYEAQ come from the germline V gene (reference sequence). CDR3 length: 14 amino acids. For the CDR3, the DNA is TGTGCCAGCAGCTTAGAGGGGCGCCAAGAGACCCAGTACTTC. It translates to CASSLEGRQETQYF.